This is a list of T cell receptor beta chains from one sample in a study of control samples from healthy donors and cancer patients. Generated by immunoSEQ multiplex PCR, the TCRdb table keeps only in-frame clones and is missing some. The sample yields fewer than 250,000 clones, of which the top ten take up roughly 2%. The source material was blood. These TCRs come from a woman in her thirties in good health. CDR3s include the opening cysteine and the closing phenylalanine or tryptophan.

v_gene	j_gene	CDR3aa
TRBV4-1	TRBJ2-5	CASSQLGQGVETQYF
TRBV3-1/TRBV3-2	TRBJ1-5	CASSQADRTQPQHF
TRBV7-6	TRBJ1-5	CASSEEQGGNQPQHF
TRBV5-1	TRBJ2-1	CASRSGTSGAYNEQFF
TRBV4-1	TRBJ2-1	CASRRGDEQFF
TRBV4-3	TRBJ2-2	CASKGQENTGELFF
TRBV6-2/TRBV6-3	TRBJ2-7	CASSLLNYEQYF
TRBV7-2	TRBJ1-2	CASSHGEVYGYTF
TRBV29-1	TRBJ2-1	CSVGNQGLAGEQFF
TRBV18	TRBJ1-2	CASSPLGDYTF
TRBV5-4	TRBJ2-5	CASSLDSVYQETQYF
TRBV7-2	TRBJ2-1	CASSLAPLAGEQFF
TRBV7-2	TRBJ2-1	CASSLARGGPLDEQFF
TRBV21-1	TRBJ2-5	CASSICHGGQETQYF